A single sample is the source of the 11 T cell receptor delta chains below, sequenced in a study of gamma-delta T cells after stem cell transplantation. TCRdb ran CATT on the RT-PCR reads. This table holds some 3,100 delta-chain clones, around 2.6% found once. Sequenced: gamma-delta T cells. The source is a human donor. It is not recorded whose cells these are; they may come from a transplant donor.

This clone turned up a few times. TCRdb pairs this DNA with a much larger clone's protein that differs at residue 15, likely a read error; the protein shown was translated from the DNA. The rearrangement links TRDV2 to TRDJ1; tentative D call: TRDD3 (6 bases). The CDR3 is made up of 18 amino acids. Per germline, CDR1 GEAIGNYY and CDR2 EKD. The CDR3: CACDTLPHLGTYTDELIF. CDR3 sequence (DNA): TGTGCCTGTGACACCCTACCCCACCTGGGGACCTACACCGATGAACTCATCTTT.

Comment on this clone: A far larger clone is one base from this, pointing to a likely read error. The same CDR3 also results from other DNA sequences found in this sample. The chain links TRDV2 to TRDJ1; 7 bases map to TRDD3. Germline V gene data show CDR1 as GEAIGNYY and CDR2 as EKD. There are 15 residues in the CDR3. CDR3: CACDSLIGGDDKLIF. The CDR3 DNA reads TGTGCCTGTGACTCCCTTATTGGGGGAGACGATAAGCTCATCTTT.

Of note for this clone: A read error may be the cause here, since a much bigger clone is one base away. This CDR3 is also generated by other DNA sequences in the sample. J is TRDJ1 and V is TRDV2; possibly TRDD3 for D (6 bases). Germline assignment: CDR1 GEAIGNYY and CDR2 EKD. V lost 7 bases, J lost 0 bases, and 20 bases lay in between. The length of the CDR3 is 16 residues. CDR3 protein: CACETMGAPYTDKLIF. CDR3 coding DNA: TGTGCCTGCGAGACAATGGGGGCTCCGTACACCGATAAACTCATCTTT.

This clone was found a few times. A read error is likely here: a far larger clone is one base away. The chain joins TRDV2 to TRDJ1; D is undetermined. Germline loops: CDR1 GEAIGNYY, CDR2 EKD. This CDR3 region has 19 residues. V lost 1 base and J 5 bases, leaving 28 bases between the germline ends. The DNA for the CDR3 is TGTGCCTGTGACACGGTCGCGGGAAGGGTCGGCTCGTACGGGGATAAACTCATCTTT. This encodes CACDTVAGRVGSYGDKLIF.

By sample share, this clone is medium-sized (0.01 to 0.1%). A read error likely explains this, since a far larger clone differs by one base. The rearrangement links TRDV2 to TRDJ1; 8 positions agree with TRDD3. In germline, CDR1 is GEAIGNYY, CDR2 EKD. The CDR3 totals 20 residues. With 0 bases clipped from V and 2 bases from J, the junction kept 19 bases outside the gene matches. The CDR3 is CACDTVTDWGPPHTTDKLIF. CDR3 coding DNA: TGTGCCTGTGACACCGTGACGGACTGGGGGCCACCTCATACGACCGATAAACTCATCTTT.

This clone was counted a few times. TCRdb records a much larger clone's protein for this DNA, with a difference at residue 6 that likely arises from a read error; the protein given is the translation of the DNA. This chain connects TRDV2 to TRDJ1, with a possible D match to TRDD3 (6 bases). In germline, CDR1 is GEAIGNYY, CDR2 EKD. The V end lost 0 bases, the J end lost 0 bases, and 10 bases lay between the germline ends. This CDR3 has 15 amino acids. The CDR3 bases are TGTGCCTGTGACACCATTGGGGGGAACACCGATAAACTCATCTTT. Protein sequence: CACDTIGGNTDKLIF.

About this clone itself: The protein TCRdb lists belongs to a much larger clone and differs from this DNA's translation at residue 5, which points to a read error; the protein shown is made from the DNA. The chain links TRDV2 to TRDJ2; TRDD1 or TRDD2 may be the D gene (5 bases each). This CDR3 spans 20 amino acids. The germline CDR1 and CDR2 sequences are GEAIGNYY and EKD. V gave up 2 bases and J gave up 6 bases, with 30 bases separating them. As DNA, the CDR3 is TGTGCCTGTGACATCCTAAATACTCATGGGTCTTTCAGTTCGGCAGCACAACTCTTCTTT. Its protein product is CACDILNTHGSFSSAAQLFF.

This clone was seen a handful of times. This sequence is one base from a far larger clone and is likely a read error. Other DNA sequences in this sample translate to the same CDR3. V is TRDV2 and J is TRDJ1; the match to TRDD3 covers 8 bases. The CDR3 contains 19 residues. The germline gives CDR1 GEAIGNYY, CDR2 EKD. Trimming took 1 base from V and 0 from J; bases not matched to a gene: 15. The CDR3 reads CACDTIGPGDTSYTDKLIF. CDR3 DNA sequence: TGTGCCTGTGACACGATTGGTCCAGGGGATACATCGTACACCGATAAACTCATCTTT.

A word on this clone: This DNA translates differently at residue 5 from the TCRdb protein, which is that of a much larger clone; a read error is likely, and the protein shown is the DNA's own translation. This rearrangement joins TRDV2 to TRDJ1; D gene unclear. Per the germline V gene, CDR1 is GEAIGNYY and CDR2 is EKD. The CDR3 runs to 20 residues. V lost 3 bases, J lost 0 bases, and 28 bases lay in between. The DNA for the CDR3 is TGTGCCTGTGACGCCGTCGGACAAAATCCAGATATCAAGTACACCGATAAACTCATCTTT. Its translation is CACDAVGQNPDIKYTDKLIF.

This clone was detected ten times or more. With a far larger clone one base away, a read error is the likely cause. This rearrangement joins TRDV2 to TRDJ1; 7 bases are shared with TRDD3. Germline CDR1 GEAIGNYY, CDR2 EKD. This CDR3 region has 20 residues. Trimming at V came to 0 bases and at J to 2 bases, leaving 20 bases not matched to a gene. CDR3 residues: CACDTVTGWGSPHTTDKLIF. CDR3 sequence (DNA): TGTGCCTGTGACACCGTGACGGGCTGGGGGTCACCTCATACGACCGATAAACTCATCTTT.

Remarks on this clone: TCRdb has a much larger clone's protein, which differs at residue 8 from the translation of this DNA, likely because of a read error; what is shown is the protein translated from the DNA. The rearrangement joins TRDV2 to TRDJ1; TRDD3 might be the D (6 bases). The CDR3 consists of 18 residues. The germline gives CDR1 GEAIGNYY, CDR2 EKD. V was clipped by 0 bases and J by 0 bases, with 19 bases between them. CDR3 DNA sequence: TGTGCCTGTGACACCATCCGCGGGGGGGACAAGTACACCGATAAACTCATCTTT. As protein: CACDTIRGGDKYTDKLIF.